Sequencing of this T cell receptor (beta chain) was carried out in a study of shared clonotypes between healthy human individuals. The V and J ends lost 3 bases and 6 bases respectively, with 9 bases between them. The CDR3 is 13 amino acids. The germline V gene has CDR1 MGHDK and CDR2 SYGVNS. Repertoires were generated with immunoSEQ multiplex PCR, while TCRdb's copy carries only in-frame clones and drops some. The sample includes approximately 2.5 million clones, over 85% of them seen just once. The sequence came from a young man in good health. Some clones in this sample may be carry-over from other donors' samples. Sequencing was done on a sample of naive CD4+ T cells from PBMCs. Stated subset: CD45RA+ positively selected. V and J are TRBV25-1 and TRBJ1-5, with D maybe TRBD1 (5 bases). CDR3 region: CASSDREGQPQHF. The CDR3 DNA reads TGTGCCAGCAGTGACAGGGAGGGTCAGCCCCAGCATTTT.